This note documents a single T cell receptor beta chain sequence. Many counts were recorded for this clonotype. This clone's antigen is unknown. No much larger clonotype is one base removed from it; base qualities were not supplied. Library creation used 5' RACE. The listed sequencing device is Illumina HiSeq 2000. A universal primer binding site was added through template switching, and the final cDNA carried a unique molecular identifier so that TCR cDNA molecules could be counted accurately. Specific primers in the conserved constant-segment region were used to synthesize first-strand cDNA for the TCR alpha and beta chains. To control for contamination, every cDNA library was double barcoded, receiving both a SMART-Mk sample barcode and Illumina barcodes. Two successive PCR steps introduced TruSeq adapter sequences along with Illumina sample barcodes. The Illumina HiSeq platform was used with custom primers to sequence TCR alpha and beta cDNA libraries. The authors' analysis ran thus. MiGEC processed the raw reads to extract unique molecular identifiers, while MiXCR was used to determine the CDR3 positions. For each individual, recombination models were inferred using an EM algorithm with the repgenHMM and IGoR tools. Shared clonotype analysis was performed with the tcR package in R, normalizing sharing by the product of cloneset sizes. Out-of-frame nonproductive sequences were analyzed to study raw recombination free of thymic and clonal selection effects. TCRdb reprocessing: public reads trimmed at Q25 with fastp, clones called with MiXCR, in-frame beta chains kept. Rows merge per CDR3 protein into single entries with the most common DNA and genes. The V and J calls and clone size come from TCRdb's table, not from the authors' own analysis. The sample table shows around 250,000 distinct CDR3 sequences, and more than 9.5% are seen once. The leading ten clones occupy roughly 4.2% of the sample.

This specimen comes from a study of identical twins listed by TCRdb under 2016. As for the study more broadly: To test whether fetal clonotypes persist, the study used deep sequencing on TCR alpha and beta repertoires from monozygotic twins, unrelated adults of various ages, and cord blood. To rule out contamination, the twin experiments were replicated at different times with different library preparation protocols. The research as a whole found: Compared with coincidental sharing between unrelated individuals, an excess of low generation-probability sequences was observed among out-of-frame TCR alpha sequences shared between twins. In beta out-of-frame sequences, excess twin sharing was weaker, because having fewer shared sequences lowered the signal-to-noise ratio. Invariant T cells such as MAIT and iNKT could partly confound zero-insertion analyses, though diverse VJ usage argued against this for most clonotypes. Recombination models systematically underestimated out-of-frame TCR alpha sharing in monozygotic twins but agreed with sharing between unrelated individuals. Because the same donors could not be followed over many years, conclusions were based on cross-sectional statistical analysis. Fewer insertions were carried by abundant cord blood beta clonotypes, a similar but weaker trend appeared in young adult naive repertoires, and no such trend appeared in memory repertoires.

Only healthy Caucasian donors were included. Three pairs of female monozygotic twins, all aged about 18 to 30 years, made up the twin cohort. Using Miltenyi CD45RO+ enrichment and human naive T-cell isolation kits, memory (CD45RO+) and naive T cells were isolated from PBMC. Another study also made use of these data, one on yellow fever vaccine responses in identical twins. That second report states: According to the authors, in identical twins the way T cells responded to vaccination appeared partly convergent and partly personalized. In identical twins, the study followed T cell clones that responded to the vaccine with precision.

The sequenced sample consisted of memory (CD45RO+) T cells sorted from blood. The sample's cell subset or site label, decoded: CD45RO+ enriched T cells. The TCR was taken from a woman aged 18-29 years in good health.

The nucleotides are TGCAGTGCTAGTGCCGGGACAGGGGTAGATACGCAGTATTTT. Its coded protein is CSASAGTGVDTQYF. The chain is made from TRBV20-1 and TRBJ2-3; 10 central bases correspond to TRBD1. CDR1 and CDR2 are read off the germline V gene (reference sequence) as DFQATT and SNEGSKA. Germline trimming amounts to 3 bases on V and 5 bases on J, with 5 as the count of junction bases outside the gene matches. Inclusive of the bounding cysteine and phenylalanine, the CDR3 is 14 residues long. Only the CDR3 part of the read is kept: 42 bases, read in frame from the first base.